The present T cell receptor beta chain was sequenced within a study of T cell changes during pregnancy in multiple sclerosis. Germline values: CDR1 MNHEY, CDR2 SMNVEV (reference sequence). The CDR3 runs 14 residues. The V gene end was trimmed by 3 bases and the J gene end by 4 bases; junction bases not matched to a gene: 5. Here immunoSEQ multiplex PCR was the method, and the copy in TCRdb shows in-frame clones only, minus some. Among 50,000 or so clones listed, 93% were seen once. J is TRBJ1-1 and V is TRBV27; TRBD1 matches 7 bases. This receptor was obtained from a female donor with multiple sclerosis, enrolled in a pregnancy study. Specimen: peripheral blood, collected in the second trimester of pregnancy. The CDR3 sequence: CASSFTGVGTEAFF. The CDR3 DNA sequence: TGTGCCAGCAGTTTCACAGGGGTTGGCACTGAAGCTTTCTTT.